This T cell receptor beta chain originates from a study of cytomegalovirus exposure and HLA in healthy donors. Overall study context: An analysis done earlier identified 95 million to 140 million unique TCR beta sequences from about 179 million T cells.

The germline gives CDR1 SEHNR, CDR2 FQNEAQ (reference sequence). CDR3 size: 14 residues. V gave up 5 bases and J gave up 10 bases, with 17 bases separating them. Nominally healthy donors provided the samples, though records likely missed some immune exposures. Regarding the study as a whole: An apparent linkage of common viral pathogens to several of the most significant clusters emerged in a later analysis.

This clone was seen just once. The antigen remains unidentified. The PCR was carried out with 60 Vbeta primers and 13 Jbeta primers. The repertoire was sequenced with immunoSEQ multiplex PCR; TCRdb's copy has only in-frame clones and lacks some. The table lists 90,000 to 120,000 clones, approximately 76% of them singletons, with about 5% in the top ten. The chain has TRBV7-9 and TRBJ1-4; tentative D call: TRBD1 (6 bases). The sequence came from a woman under 30 in good health and CMV-seropositive. Sequencing used PBMCs. This CDR3 reads CASSLGTSRGKLFF. CDR3 nucleotide sequence: TGTGCCAGCAGCCTAGGGACATCACGAGGAAAACTGTTTTTT.